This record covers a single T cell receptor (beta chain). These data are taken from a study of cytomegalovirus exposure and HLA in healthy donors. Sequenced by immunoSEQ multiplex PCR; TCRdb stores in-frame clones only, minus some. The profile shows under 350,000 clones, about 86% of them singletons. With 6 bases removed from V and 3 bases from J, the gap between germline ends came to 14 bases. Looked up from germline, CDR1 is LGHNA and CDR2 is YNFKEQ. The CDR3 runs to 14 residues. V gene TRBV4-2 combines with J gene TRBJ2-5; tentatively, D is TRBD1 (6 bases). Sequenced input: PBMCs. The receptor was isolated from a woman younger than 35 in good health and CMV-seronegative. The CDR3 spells CASRGATKEETQYF. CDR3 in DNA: TGTGCCAGCAGGGGGGCTACTAAGGAAGAGACCCAGTACTTC.